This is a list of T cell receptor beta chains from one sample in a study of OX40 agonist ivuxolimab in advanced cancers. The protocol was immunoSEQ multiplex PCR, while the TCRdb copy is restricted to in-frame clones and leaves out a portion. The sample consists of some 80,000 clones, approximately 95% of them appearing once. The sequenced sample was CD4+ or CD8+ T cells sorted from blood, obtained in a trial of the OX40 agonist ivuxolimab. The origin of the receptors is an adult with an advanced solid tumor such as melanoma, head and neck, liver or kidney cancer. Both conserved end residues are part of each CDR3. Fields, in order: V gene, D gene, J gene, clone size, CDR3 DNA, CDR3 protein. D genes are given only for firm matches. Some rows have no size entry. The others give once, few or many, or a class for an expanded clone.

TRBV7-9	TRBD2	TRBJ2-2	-	TGTGCCAGCAGCCCCCCGGGACTAGCGGGAGGTAAAGGGGAGCTGTTTTTT	CASSPPGLAGGKGELFF
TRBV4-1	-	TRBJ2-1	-	TGCGCCAGCAGCCAAGGTTGGCTTAACAATGAGCAGTTCTTC	CASSQGWLNNEQFF
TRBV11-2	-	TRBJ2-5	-	TGTGCCAGCAGCCATCCCGCCCGGGACGGCCAAGAGACCCAGTACTTC	CASSHPARDGQETQYF
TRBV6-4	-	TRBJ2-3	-	TGTGCCAGCAGTGAAGGGCGGGCGCCCACAGATACGCAGTATTTT	CASSEGRAPTDTQYF
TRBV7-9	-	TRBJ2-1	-	TGTGCCAGCAGCTCAAACGGCCGCACAGGGATCAATGAGCAGTTCTTC	CASSSNGRTGINEQFF
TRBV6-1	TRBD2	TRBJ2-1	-	TGTGCCAGCAGTGCCGGGACTAGCGGTTACAATGAGCAGTTCTTC	CASSAGTSGYNEQFF
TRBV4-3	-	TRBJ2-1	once	TGCGCCAGCAGCCAAGAGGTGGGGGCCCAGCAGTTCTTC	CASSQEVGAQQFF
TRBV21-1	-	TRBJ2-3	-	TGTGCCACTCCCCCGGTCCGGGGCACAGATACGCAGTATTTT	CATPPVRGTDTQYF
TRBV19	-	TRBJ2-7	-	TGTGCCAGTAGTATTCAGGGCACAAGTGTGGGGGAGCAGTACTTC	CASSIQGTSVGEQYF
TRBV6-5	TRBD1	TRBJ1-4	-	TGTGCCAGCAGTACTCGGGACAGTGAAAAACTGTTTTTT	CASSTRDSEKLFF
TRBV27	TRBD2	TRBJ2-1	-	TGTGCCAGCAGTTTACAACTAGCGGCTTACAATGAGCAGTTCTTC	CASSLQLAAYNEQFF
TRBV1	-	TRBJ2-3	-	TGCACCAGCAGCCAAGTCGGCCGCGCGGGGGCCACAGATACGCAGTATTTT	CTSSQVGRAGATDTQYF
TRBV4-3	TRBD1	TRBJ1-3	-	TGCGCCAGCAGCCAAGACAGGGGGCTGGTTGGAAACACCATATATTTT	CASSQDRGLVGNTIYF
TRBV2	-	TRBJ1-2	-	TGTGCCAGCAGTGAACAACGAACTAACTATGGCTACACCTTC	CASSEQRTNYGYTF